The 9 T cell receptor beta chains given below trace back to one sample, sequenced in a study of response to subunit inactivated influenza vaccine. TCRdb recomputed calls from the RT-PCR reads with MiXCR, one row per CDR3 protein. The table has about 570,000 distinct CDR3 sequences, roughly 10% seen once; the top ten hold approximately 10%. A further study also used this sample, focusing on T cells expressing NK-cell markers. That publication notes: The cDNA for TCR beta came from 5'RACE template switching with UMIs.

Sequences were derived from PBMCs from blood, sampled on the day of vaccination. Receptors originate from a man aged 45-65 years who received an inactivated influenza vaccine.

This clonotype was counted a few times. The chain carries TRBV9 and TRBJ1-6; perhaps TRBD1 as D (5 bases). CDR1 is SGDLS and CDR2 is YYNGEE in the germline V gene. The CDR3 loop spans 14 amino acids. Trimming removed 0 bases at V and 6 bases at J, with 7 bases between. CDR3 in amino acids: CASSVGTTNSPLHF. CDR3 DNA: TGTGCCAGCAGCGTAGGGACAACTAATTCACCCCTCCACTTT.

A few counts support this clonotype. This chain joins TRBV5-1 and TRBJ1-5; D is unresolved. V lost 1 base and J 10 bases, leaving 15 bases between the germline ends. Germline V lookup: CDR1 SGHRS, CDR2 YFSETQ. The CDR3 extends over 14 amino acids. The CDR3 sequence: CASSLIPDSVPQHF. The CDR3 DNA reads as TGCGCCAGCAGCTTGATCCCAGATTCGGTACCCCAGCATTTT.

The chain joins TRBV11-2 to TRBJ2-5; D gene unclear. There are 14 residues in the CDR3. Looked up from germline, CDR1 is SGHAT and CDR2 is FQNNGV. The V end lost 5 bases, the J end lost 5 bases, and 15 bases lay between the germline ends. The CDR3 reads CASSLSRVSETQYF. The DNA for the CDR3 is TGTGCCAGCAGCCTATCTCGGGTATCGGAGACCCAGTACTTC.

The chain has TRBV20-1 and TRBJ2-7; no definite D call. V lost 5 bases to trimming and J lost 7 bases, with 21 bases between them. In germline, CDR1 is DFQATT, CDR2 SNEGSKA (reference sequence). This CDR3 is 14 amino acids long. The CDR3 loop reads CSASKIGVLGEQYF. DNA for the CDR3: TGCAGTGCTTCGAAAATTGGGGTTTTAGGGGAGCAGTACTTC.

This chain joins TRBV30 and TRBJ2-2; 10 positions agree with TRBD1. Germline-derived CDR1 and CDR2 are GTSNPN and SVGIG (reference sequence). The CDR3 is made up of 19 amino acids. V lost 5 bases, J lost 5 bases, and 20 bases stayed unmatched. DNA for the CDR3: TGTGCCTGGTACTCGACCGGGACAGGGGTACGGGGGTGGACCGGGGAGCTGTTTTTT. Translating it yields CAWYSTGTGVRGWTGELFF.

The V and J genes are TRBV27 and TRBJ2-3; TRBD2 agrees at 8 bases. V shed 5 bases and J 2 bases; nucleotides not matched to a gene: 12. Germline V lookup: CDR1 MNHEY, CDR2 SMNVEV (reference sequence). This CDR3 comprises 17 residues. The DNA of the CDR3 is TGTGCCAGCAGTCCCGACCTACTAGCGGTCGACACAGATACGCAGTATTTT. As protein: CASSPDLLAVDTDTQYF.

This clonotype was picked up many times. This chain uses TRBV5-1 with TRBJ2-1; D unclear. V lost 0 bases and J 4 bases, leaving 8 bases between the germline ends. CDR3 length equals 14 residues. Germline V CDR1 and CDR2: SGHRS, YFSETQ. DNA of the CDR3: TGCGCCAGCAGCTTGGAACAGCCGTACAATGAGCAGTTCTTC. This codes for CASSLEQPYNEQFF.

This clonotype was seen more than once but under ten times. This chain's CDR3 is CSVLYTGELFF. The CDR3 nucleotides are TGCAGCGTCCTCTACACCGGGGAGCTGTTTTTT. The chain has TRBV29-1 and TRBJ2-2; the D is unclear. V lost 6 bases and J 3 bases, leaving 5 bases between the germline ends. Germline-derived CDR1 and CDR2 are SQVTM and ANQGSEA. CDR3 length equals 11 residues.

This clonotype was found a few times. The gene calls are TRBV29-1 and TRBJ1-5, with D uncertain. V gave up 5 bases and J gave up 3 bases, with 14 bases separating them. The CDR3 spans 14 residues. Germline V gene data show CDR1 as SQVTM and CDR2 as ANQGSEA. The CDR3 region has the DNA TGCAGCGTTAGCGGCGCCAGTCCCAATCAGCCCCAGCATTTT. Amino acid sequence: CSVSGASPNQPQHF.